One sample yielded the 20 T cell receptor beta chains listed below, sequenced in a study of neoadjuvant anti-PD-1 for oral cavity cancer. Sample time point: after neoadjuvant nivolumab, at surgical resection. Clones were sequenced by immunoSEQ multiplex PCR, and TCRdb holds only the in-frame ones, with some missing. The sample lists more than 11,000 clones, roughly 70% occurring once. The sequencing here drew on PBMCs, taken after nivolumab (anti-PD-1) treatment. Receptors originate from a person aged 40 to 85 with oral cavity squamous cell carcinoma.

CDR3 sequence reads: CASTQGYEQYF. CDR3 nucleotides: TGTGCCAGCACCCAGGGGTACGAGCAGTACTTC. The gene calls are TRBV6-5 and TRBJ2-7, with D tentatively TRBD1 (6 bases). Germline CDR1 MNHEY, CDR2 SVGAGI. The CDR3 extends over 11 amino acids. V was cut by 7 bases and J by 4 bases, with 8 bases left in between.

The V call is TRBV27, the J call TRBJ2-1; 10 nucleotides align to TRBD1. This CDR3 comprises 16 residues. The V and J ends lost 1 base and 8 bases, in that order; junction bases with no gene match: 8. CDR1 is MNHEY, CDR2 SMNVEV, per germline (reference sequence). The CDR3 DNA reads TGTGCCAGCAGTTTATTGGGACAGGGGTTGGGGGATGAGCAGTTCTTC. Translation: CASSLLGQGLGDEQFF.

This clone is a singleton in its sample. The chain links TRBV30 to TRBJ1-2; unclear D gene. The V gene lost 3 bases and the J gene lost 7 bases, with 18 bases spanning the gap. This CDR3 comprises 14 residues. Germline V gives CDR1 GTSNPN, CDR2 SVGIG (reference sequence). CDR3 coding DNA: TGTGCCTGGAGCGACGGACCGGTCCTCGGTGGCTACACCTTC. The encoded protein is CAWSDGPVLGGYTF.

The CDR3 is CASSLVEGEQYF. CDR3 DNA sequence: TGTGCCAGCAGCTTGGTCGAGGGGGAGCAGTACTTC. The rearrangement uses TRBV5-4 and TRBJ2-7; possibly TRBD1 or TRBD2 for D (5 bases each). The CDR3 runs to 12 residues. The ends were cut back, 0 bases at V and 7 bases at J, with 8 bases in the middle. CDR1 is SGHNT, CDR2 YYREEE, per germline (reference sequence).

Only one count was recorded for this clone. The chain couples TRBV19 to TRBJ2-7, with D possibly TRBD1 on 5 matching bases. The CDR3 is 15 residues long. Looked up from germline, CDR1 is LNHDA and CDR2 is SQIVND (reference sequence). Trimming shortened V by 3 bases and J by 2 bases, and 14 bases separated the two germline ends. CDR3 amino acids: CASSMGQVGTYEQYF. The CDR3 DNA is TGTGCCAGTAGTATGGGGCAAGTCGGCACCTACGAGCAGTACTTC. Together with reference TRBV19 and TRBJ2-7, the CDR3 gives the full variable domain: DGGITQSPKYLFRKEGQNVTLSCEQNLNHDAMYWYRQDPGQGLRLIYYSQIVNDFQKGDIAEGYSVSREKKESFPLTVTSAQKNPTAFYLCASSMGQVGTYEQYFGPGTRLTVT.

The rearrangement links TRBV10-2 to TRBJ1-4; D not resolved. The CDR3 spans 15 residues. V was pared by 7 bases and J by 0 bases, with 12 bases between. The germline V gene has CDR1 WSHSY and CDR2 SAAADI. The CDR3 DNA follows: TGCGCCAGCATGGATTACCCACCAACTAATGAAAAACTGTTTTTT. This codes for CASMDYPPTNEKLFF.

The genes are TRBV6-5 and TRBJ1-1; the D gene is possibly TRBD1 (5 bases). Trimming took off 2 bases at V and 5 bases at J, with 9 bases between the two ends. This CDR3 is built from 13 residues. Germline CDR1 MNHEY, CDR2 SVGAGI. CDR3 nucleotides: TGTGCCAGCAGTTACGACGAGGGGACTGAAGCTTTCTTT. Its translation is CASSYDEGTEAFF.

The chain recombines TRBV9 with TRBJ2-3, with D perhaps matching TRBD1 (6 bases). This CDR3 region has 15 residues. The germline V gene has CDR1 SGDLS and CDR2 YYNGEE. Trimming cost V 4 bases and J 0 bases, with 12 bases left between them. CDR3 in amino acids: CASSWSGASTDTQYF. The CDR3, as DNA: TGTGCCAGCAGCTGGTCAGGGGCGAGCACAGATACGCAGTATTTT.

The gene calls are TRBV5-4 and TRBJ1-6; D ambiguous. The CDR3 is 15 residues long. CDR1 is SGHNT and CDR2 is YYREEE in the germline V gene (reference sequence). Trimming stripped 7 bases from V and 6 bases from J, with 17 bases between. As DNA, the CDR3 is TGTGCCAGCCCACGACCGGACTGGGCTAATTCACCCCTCCACTTT. Translation gives CASPRPDWANSPLHF.

This clone was seen only a few times. The rearrangement links TRBV7-3 to TRBJ1-2; 7 bases align to TRBD1. The J segment lost 7 bases and the V segment lost 2 bases, leaving 1 base of the junction unmatched. CDR3 length: 12 amino acids. CDR1 and CDR2 (germline): SGHTA, FQGTGA. CDR3 DNA sequence: TGTGCCAGCAGCTTAGACAGGGTTGGCTACACCTTC. Amino acids: CASSLDRVGYTF.

The CDR3 here is CASSAGWTEAFF. CDR3 DNA sequence: TGTGCCAGCAGTGCAGGATGGACTGAAGCTTTCTTT. The chain couples TRBV6-6 to TRBJ1-1; no clear D gene. This CDR3 has 12 residues. CDR1 MNHNY and CDR2 SVGAGI come from the germline V gene (reference sequence). V lost 5 bases and J 5 bases, leaving 9 bases between the germline ends.

The chain joins TRBV30 to TRBJ1-1; 8 bases are a match to TRBD1. Germline V gene lookup returns CDR1 GTSNPN and CDR2 SVGIG (reference sequence). Germline trimming cut 5 bases from V and 2 bases from J; bases unmatched to any gene: 1. The CDR3 has 12 residues. The CDR3: CAWGQGNTEAFF. The CDR3, as DNA: TGTGCCTGGGGACAGGGCAACACTGAAGCTTTCTTT.

The gene calls are TRBV5-6 and TRBJ2-7, with no clear D. This CDR3 spans 13 amino acids. Trimming left V 2 bases short and J 6 bases short, with 12 bases between. Germline lookup yields CDR1 SGHDT and CDR2 YYEEEE. Written as DNA, the CDR3 is TGTGCCAGCAGCTTTGAAGTAGTATCCGAGCAGTACTTC. The encoded protein is CASSFEVVSEQYF.

The rearrangement joins TRBV4-2 to TRBJ2-1; D is possibly TRBD2 (6 bases). The CDR3 spans 15 residues. V lost 8 bases to trimming and J lost 8 bases, with 22 bases between them. Germline V lookup: CDR1 LGHNA, CDR2 YNFKEQ. The CDR3 coding sequence is TGTGCCAGCTGTGCCGGGACTGGCCGATTCGATGAGCAGTTCTTC. Its protein product is CASCAGTGRFDEQFF.

The DNA of the CDR3 is TGTGCCAGCAGTCCCGACCGCGGGGTATCGTCAGATACGCAGTATTTT. It translates to CASSPDRGVSSDTQYF. The chain joins TRBV28 to TRBJ2-3; possible D gene TRBD2, 6 bases. CDR1 and CDR2 (germline): MDHEN, SYDVKM. V lost 5 bases and J lost 4, with 19 bases in between. The CDR3 extends over 16 amino acids. Full variable domain (outside the CDR3, taken from reference TRBV28 and TRBJ2-3): DVKVTQSSRYLVKRTGEKVFLECVQDMDHENMFWYRQDPGLGLRLIYFSYDVKMKEKGDIPEGYSVSREKKERFSLILESASTNQTSMYLCASSPDRGVSSDTQYFGPGTRLTVL.

This clone showed up just a few times. Within the sample, other DNA sequences also encode this same CDR3. The gene calls are TRBV19 and TRBJ2-7; D remains ambiguous. This CDR3 region has 13 residues. Germline V lookup: CDR1 LNHDA, CDR2 SQIVND (reference sequence). V lost 4 bases, J lost 0 bases, and 7 bases lay in between. CDR3 in amino acids: CASSKAVSYEQYF. For the CDR3, the DNA is TGTGCCAGTAGTAAGGCAGTCTCCTACGAGCAGTACTTC.

V gene TRBV30 combines with J gene TRBJ1-1; no definite D call. The V end was cut by 4 bases, the J end by 0 bases, with 9 bases between. Looked up from germline, CDR1 is GTSNPN and CDR2 is SVGIG (reference sequence). The CDR3 covers 13 residues. DNA of the CDR3: TGTGCCTGGAAGGCCTCCCTGAACACTGAAGCTTTCTTT. It yields the protein CAWKASLNTEAFF.

This clone was seen only a few times. The chain joins TRBV19 to TRBJ1-1, with a possible D match to TRBD1 (6 bases). The CDR3 is made up of 13 amino acids. Germline V gives CDR1 LNHDA, CDR2 SQIVND (reference sequence). V was shortened by 6 bases and J by 7 bases, with 15 bases between the two germline ends. CDR3 protein: CASSNRGAVEAFF. CDR3 coding DNA: TGTGCCAGTAGCAATCGGGGGGCCGTTGAAGCTTTCTTT.

The V call is TRBV9, the J call TRBJ2-1, with 11 positions matching TRBD1. CDR3 length: 15 amino acids. From germline, CDR1 is SGDLS and CDR2 YYNGEE. J was trimmed by 8 bases and V by 1 base; bases with no gene match: 5. The CDR3 is CASSVRTGGIDEQFF. In DNA, the CDR3 is TGTGCCAGCAGCGTAAGGACAGGGGGCATCGATGAGCAGTTCTTC.

The chain has TRBV4-2 and TRBJ2-3; D is perhaps TRBD2 (6 bases). This CDR3 has 17 amino acids. CDR1 is LGHNA and CDR2 is YNFKEQ in the germline V gene. V lost 4 bases to trimming and J lost 1 base, with 18 bases between them. CDR3 sequence: CASSPNRGSGGTDTQYF. CDR3 sequence (DNA): TGTGCCAGCAGCCCAAATAGGGGTAGCGGTGGCACAGATACGCAGTATTTT.